This entry describes one T cell receptor (beta chain). A second PCR of about 6 to 11 cycles used a sample-barcoded 5' primer and a J-beta primer mix. Every cDNA molecule bore a tag from a template-switch adaptor containing 12 random nucleotides. TCRdb processed the 5' RACE reads anew with MiXCR; each CDR3 protein has one entry. The sample lists over 1,300,000 distinct CDR3 sequences, 45% to 70% seen once, with roughly 6.3% in the top ten. The sample belongs to a study of blood T cells in healthy people across ages. The CDR3 is made up of 16 amino acids. Germline values: CDR1 KGHDR, CDR2 SFDVKD. The V end lost 2 bases, the J end lost 2 bases, and 13 bases lay between the germline ends.

The clonotype was recovered from a young man in good health. The rearrangement joins TRBV24-1 to TRBJ2-3; D may match TRBD1 or TRBD2 (6 bases each). Sequenced material: blood. DNA of the CDR3: TGTGCCACCAGTGATTGGGGGGCGCCGGACACAGATACGCAGTATTTT. Translating it yields CATSDWGAPDTDTQYF.